These 29 T cell receptor beta chains were all obtained from the same sample, sequenced in a study of blood T cell repertoires in COVID-19. Clones were sequenced by immunoSEQ multiplex PCR, and TCRdb holds only the in-frame ones, with some missing. This sample has approximately 350,000 clones, with 91% found just once. The sample consisted of peripheral blood. These receptors were taken from a woman aged 18 to 35 who had recovered from COVID-19.

This clone was seen more than once but under ten times. The genes are TRBV28 and TRBJ1-5, with TRBD1 matching 9 bases. There are 16 residues in the CDR3. V was clipped by 0 bases and J by 6 bases; unmatched bases: 6. Germline V gene lookup returns CDR1 MDHEN and CDR2 SYDVKM. The CDR3 region is CASSLWRQGEGQPQHF. The CDR3 DNA reads TGTGCCAGCAGTTTATGGAGACAGGGGGAAGGTCAGCCCCAGCATTTT.

This chain uses TRBV13 with TRBJ2-1, with D perhaps matching TRBD2 (6 bases). Trimming stripped 2 bases from V and 9 bases from J, with 26 bases between. CDR1 and CDR2 from the germline V gene are PRHDT and FYEKMQ (reference sequence). The CDR3 has 18 residues. In DNA form, the CDR3 reads TGTGCCAGCAGCTTATTAAAAGCGGGCAATATTATGGAGGGTGAGCAGTTCTTC. Translated, it gives CASSLLKAGNIMEGEQFF.

The J gene is TRBJ1-3, the V gene TRBV9, with TRBD1 identical over 7 bases. The CDR3 loop spans 16 amino acids. After removal of 0 bases from V and 1 base from J, the junction contained 4 bases not matched to a gene. Per the germline V gene, CDR1 is SGDLS and CDR2 is YYNGEE. The CDR3, as DNA: TGTGCCAGCAGCGTAGGGACAGGCTTATCTGGAAACACCATATATTTT. Translation gives CASSVGTGLSGNTIYF. Based on the CDR3 plus reference TRBV9 and TRBJ1-3, the full variable domain is DSGVTQTPKHLITATGQRVTLRCSPRSGDLSVYWYQQSLDQGLQFLIQYYNGEERAKGNILERFSAQQFPDLHSELNLSSLELGDSALYFCASSVGTGLSGNTIYFGEGSWLTVV.

This chain uses TRBV11-3 with TRBJ2-7; 9 bases map to TRBD1. This CDR3 has 15 amino acids. Germline trimming cut 5 bases from V and 0 bases from J; bases unmatched to any gene: 5. Germline-derived CDR1 and CDR2 are SGHNT and YENEEA. The CDR3 protein is CASSGGTGHSYEQYV. The CDR3 nucleotides are TGTGCCAGCAGCGGGGGGACAGGGCACTCCTACGAGCAGTACGTC.

This sequence joins TRBV11-2 and TRBJ1-6; D is uncertain. Trimming removed 4 bases from V and 0 bases from J, with 13 bases in between. Germline assignment: CDR1 SGHAT and CDR2 FQNNGV. This CDR3 spans 17 amino acids. For the CDR3, the DNA is TGTGCCAGCAGCTACCCCACCGCGAGCTCCTATAATTCACCCCTCCACTTT. Translation gives CASSYPTASSYNSPLHF.

The chain has TRBV11-2 and TRBJ1-2; no definite D call. CDR1 SGHAT and CDR2 FQNNGV come from the germline V gene. With 0 bases removed from V and 8 bases from J, the gap between germline ends came to 13 bases. The CDR3 consists of 14 residues. CDR3 protein: CASSLDLGGYGYTF. CDR3 sequence (DNA): TGTGCCAGCAGCTTAGATCTAGGAGGGTACGGCTACACCTTC.

The chain employs TRBV30 and TRBJ1-5; a weak D match, TRBD1 (5 bases). The CDR3 extends over 13 amino acids. V was cut by 1 base and J by 7 bases, with 11 bases left in between. Looked up from germline, CDR1 is GTSNPN and CDR2 is SVGIG (reference sequence). CDR3 coding DNA: TGTGCCTGGAGTGAAGGGGCGCTACAGCCCCAGCATTTT. Translated, it gives CAWSEGALQPQHF.

The chain joins TRBV7-2 to TRBJ2-5; 9 bases agree with TRBD2. With 3 bases clipped from V and 1 base from J, the junction kept 3 bases outside the gene matches. This CDR3 region has 15 residues. Germline CDR1 reads SGHTA; CDR2 reads FQGNSA. CDR3 coding DNA: TGTGCCAGCAGCTTCGGGACTAGCCTCCAAGAGACCCAGTACTTC. Translation: CASSFGTSLQETQYF. The full variable domain, its missing parts supplied by reference TRBV7-2 and TRBJ2-5, is GAGVSQSPSNKVTEKGKDVELRCDPISGHTALYWYRQSLGQGLEFLIYFQGNSAPDKSGLPSDRFSAERTGGSVSTLTIQRTQQEDSAVYLCASSFGTSLQETQYFGPGTRLLVL.

V and J are TRBV4-3 and TRBJ2-1, with D perhaps matching TRBD2 (5 bases). V was pared by 0 bases and J by 7 bases, with 13 bases between. Looked up from germline, CDR1 is LGHNA and CDR2 is YSLEER. The CDR3 spans 15 residues. This CDR3 is CASSQDGLPGNEQFF. The CDR3, as DNA: TGCGCCAGCAGCCAAGATGGACTCCCAGGTAATGAGCAGTTCTTC.

The chain carries TRBV5-6 and TRBJ1-1; tentative D call: TRBD1 (5 bases). CDR3 length equals 14 residues. Trimming took 2 bases from V and 6 from J, leaving 14 bases between them. Germline values: CDR1 SGHDT, CDR2 YYEEEE. The CDR3, as DNA: TGTGCCAGCAGCTTTTACCAGGGCCTCGCTGAAGCTTTCTTT. Translating gives CASSFYQGLAEAFF.

The V gene is TRBV7-2, the J gene TRBJ1-6; D is uncertain. V lost 3 bases to trimming and J lost 8 bases, with 14 bases between them. CDR3 length: 15 amino acids. Germline CDR1 SGHTA, CDR2 FQGNSA. CDR3 protein: CASSFRWQEDSPLHF. For the CDR3, the DNA is TGTGCCAGCAGCTTTCGGTGGCAGGAGGATTCACCCCTCCACTTT.

The CDR3 DNA sequence: TGTGCCAGGAGGCCAGACAGAAGCTCCTACAATGAGCAGTTCTTC. Residues: CARRPDRSSYNEQFF. This chain connects TRBV21-1 to TRBJ2-1; the table's TRBD1 call for D was not verified on the DNA. TRBV21-1 is a listed pseudogene. The CDR3 spans 15 residues.

The chain employs TRBV11-2 and TRBJ2-7, with D perhaps TRBD1 (6 bases). CDR1 SGHAT and CDR2 FQNNGV come from the germline V gene. The CDR3 runs to 13 residues. V lost 2 bases and J 3 bases, leaving 8 bases between the germline ends. The DNA of the CDR3 is TGTGCCAGCAGCTTAAGGGGACACTACGAGCAGTACGTC. Translation: CASSLRGHYEQYV.

The V and J genes are TRBV25-1 and TRBJ1-2; 11 bases fit TRBD1. Germline V gives CDR1 MGHDK, CDR2 SYGVNS. CDR3 size: 16 residues. V was clipped by 2 bases and J by 8 bases; unmatched bases: 10. Here the CDR3 DNA reads TGTGCCAGCAGTGAAAGGATGGGACAGGGGGTCTACGGCTACACCTTC. Translated: CASSERMGQGVYGYTF.

V usage is TRBV19 and J usage is TRBJ1-1, with TRBD1 matching 11 bases. This CDR3 is 16 amino acids long. V was clipped by 4 bases and J by 5 bases; unmatched bases: 9. From germline, CDR1 is LNHDA and CDR2 SQIVND (reference sequence). CDR3 sequence (DNA): TGTGCCAGTAGTAAAGGACAGGGGGCCCGAGGGACTGAAGCTTTCTTT. It yields the protein CASSKGQGARGTEAFF.

The chain is built from TRBV30 and TRBJ1-2; D gene ambiguous. The CDR3 runs to 17 residues. V lost 4 bases and J 0 bases, leaving 21 bases between the germline ends. Germline lookup yields CDR1 GTSNPN and CDR2 SVGIG (reference sequence). The CDR3 DNA reads as TGTGCCTGGACACAACGGACGGGGAGTCGGGCTAACTATGGCTACACCTTC. It translates to CAWTQRTGSRANYGYTF.

The DNA of the CDR3 is TGTGCCAGCAGATTTACAGTGACCGGGGAGCTGTTTTTT. Residues: CASRFTVTGELFF. The chain couples TRBV6-5 to TRBJ2-2; D gene ambiguous. V dropped 6 bases and J dropped 5 bases, with 10 bases sitting between them. This CDR3 is built from 13 residues. Per the germline V gene, CDR1 is MNHEY and CDR2 is SVGAGI.

To note about this clone: At one boundary the junction diverges from the germline segment, which might be a read error. The chain couples TRBV5-1 to TRBJ1-2, with TRBD1 identical over 8 bases. CDR1 and CDR2 (germline): SGHRS, YFSETQ. The CDR3 loop spans 15 amino acids. CDR3 in amino acids: CASNLGTRGPYGYTF. CDR3 nucleotide sequence: TGCGCCAGCAACTTGGGAACCAGGGGGCCGTATGGCTACACCTTC.

The chain uses TRBV7-2 and TRBJ2-2; TRBD1 matches 10 bases. This CDR3 region has 16 residues. V lost 0 bases to trimming and J lost 6 bases; unmatched junction nucleotides: 4. Germline V gene lookup returns CDR1 SGHTA and CDR2 FQGNSA. This CDR3 reads CASSLARGQGAGELFF. The CDR3, as DNA: TGTGCCAGCAGCTTAGCCCGTGGACAGGGGGCCGGGGAGCTGTTTTTT. The whole variable domain, remainder taken from reference TRBV7-2 and TRBJ2-2, is GAGVSQSPSNKVTEKGKDVELRCDPISGHTALYWYRQSLGQGLEFLIYFQGNSAPDKSGLPSDRFSAERTGGSVSTLTIQRTQQEDSAVYLCASSLARGQGAGELFFGEGSRLTVL.

A few counts support this clone. V and J are TRBV19 and TRBJ1-3; possibly TRBD1 for D (5 bases). The CDR3 runs 16 residues. The V gene lost 4 bases and the J gene lost 9 bases, with 22 bases spanning the gap. Germline V gives CDR1 LNHDA, CDR2 SQIVND (reference sequence). The CDR3, as DNA: TGTGCCAGTAGTACCCCTGGACTGCGCGGGGGGGGCACCATATATTTT. The encoded protein is CASSTPGLRGGGTIYF.

The chain uses TRBV10-1 and TRBJ2-2; D unclear. Between the trimmed V and J ends, which lost 0 bases and 1 base, there was a span of 6 bases. Germline V gene data show CDR1 as WNHNN and CDR2 as SYGVQD (reference sequence). This CDR3 spans 15 amino acids. The CDR3: CASSESAENTGELFF. DNA of the CDR3: TGCGCCAGCAGTGAGTCGGCGGAGAACACCGGGGAGCTGTTTTTT.

J is TRBJ2-1 and V is TRBV3-1 (or the pseudogene TRBV3-2); D gene unclear. The V end was cut by 1 base, the J end by 7 bases, with 11 bases between. This CDR3 spans 14 amino acids. In germline, CDR1 is LGHDT, CDR2 YNNKEL (reference sequence). In DNA, the CDR3 is TGTGCCAGCAGCCAAGTTCGGAGTATAAATGAGCAGTTCTTC. This encodes CASSQVRSINEQFF.

V gene TRBV10-3 combines with J gene TRBJ2-7; TRBD2 aligns across 8 bases. This CDR3 region has 14 residues. Germline trimming cut 10 bases from V and 5 bases from J; bases unmatched to any gene: 13. CDR1 is ENHRY and CDR2 is SYGVKD in the germline V gene. CDR3 in amino acids: CATKPGLVLDEQYV. The CDR3 coding sequence is TGTGCCACCAAACCGGGACTAGTTCTTGACGAGCAGTACGTC.

This clone was recorded once. The rearrangement links TRBV25-1 to TRBJ1-2, with D perhaps matching TRBD1 (6 bases). Germline V gene data show CDR1 as MGHDK and CDR2 as SYGVNS. The CDR3 sequence is 13 residues long. Deletions cut 2 bases from V and 7 bases from J, with 11 bases between. As DNA, the CDR3 is TGTGCCAGCAGTGAACCAACAGGGACTGGCTACACCTTC. Protein product: CASSEPTGTGYTF.

The chain uses TRBV29-1 and TRBJ2-3; TRBD2 might be the D (6 bases). The V gene's germline CDR1 is SQVTM and CDR2 ANQGSEA. Trimming took 2 bases from V and 1 from J, leaving 7 bases between them. The length of the CDR3 is 13 residues. The CDR3 sequence is CSVEPSGTDTQYF. CDR3 DNA: TGCAGCGTTGAACCTAGCGGCACAGATACGCAGTATTTT.

The CDR3 loop reads CASSKAAGYYEQYV. Written as DNA, the CDR3 is TGTGCCAGTAGTAAGGCGGCGGGATACTACGAGCAGTACGTC. This chain links TRBV19 with TRBJ2-7, with a weak D call TRBD2 (6 bases). The germline CDR1 and CDR2 sequences are LNHDA and SQIVND (reference sequence). Trimming removed 4 bases at V and 3 bases at J, with 13 bases between. The length of the CDR3 is 14 residues.

The rearrangement uses TRBV5-1 and TRBJ2-2; 7 bases match TRBD2. Trimming removed 3 bases from V and 9 bases from J; junction bases left unmatched: 8. CDR1 SGHRS and CDR2 YFSETQ come from the germline V gene. The CDR3 length is 14 residues. In DNA, the CDR3 is TGCGCCAGCAGCTATGGCAGGGAGGGCCGGGAGCTGTTTTTT. Its translation is CASSYGREGRELFF.

This sequence joins TRBV6-2 or TRBV6-3 and TRBJ2-7; D perhaps matches TRBD2 (6 bases). V was pared by 6 bases and J by 3 bases, with 12 bases between. CDR3 length: 13 residues. Germline CDR1 reads MNHEY; CDR2 reads SVGEGT. The chain's CDR3 is CASSRLGGYEQYV. For the CDR3, the DNA is TGTGCCAGCAGCCGTTTGGGGGGCTACGAGCAGTACGTC.

V usage is TRBV30 and J usage is TRBJ2-5; 10 nucleotides align to TRBD2. This CDR3 contains 13 residues. Germline V gene lookup returns CDR1 GTSNPN and CDR2 SVGIG (reference sequence). The ends lost 7 bases at V and 4 bases at J; junction bases unmatched: 6. DNA of the CDR3: TGTGCCTTGGGCAGACTAGCGGGAGAGACCCAGTACTTC. This sequence encodes CALGRLAGETQYF.